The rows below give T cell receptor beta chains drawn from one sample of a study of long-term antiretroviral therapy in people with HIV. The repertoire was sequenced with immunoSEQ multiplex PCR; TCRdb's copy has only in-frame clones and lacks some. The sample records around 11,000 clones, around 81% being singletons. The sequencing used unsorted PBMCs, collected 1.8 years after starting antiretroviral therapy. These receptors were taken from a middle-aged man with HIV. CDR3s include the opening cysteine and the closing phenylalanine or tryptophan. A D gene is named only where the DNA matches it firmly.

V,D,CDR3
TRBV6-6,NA,CASSPPQVGQPQHF
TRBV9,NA,CASSVDPAGDYEQYF
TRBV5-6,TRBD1,CASRGDRVETQYF
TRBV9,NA,CASTRGGQGAYEQYF
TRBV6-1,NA,CASSDQGGGEQFF
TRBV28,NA,CASSPGSADTQYF
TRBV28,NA,CASSFVGPYEQYF
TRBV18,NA,CASSPGLNQPQHF
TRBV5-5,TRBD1,CASSSYRGSYNEQFF
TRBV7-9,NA,CASSLVGGGQGHQPQHF
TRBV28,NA,CASSFFTQGRNTEAFF
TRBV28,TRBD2,CASRTLAGGRYEQFF
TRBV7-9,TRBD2,CASSTTRRREGHETQYF
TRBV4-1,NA,CASSQDLLPGFSMNEQFF
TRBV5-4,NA,CASSLVQRASRETQYF
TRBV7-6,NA,CASSLEGHLHRNYSNQPQHF
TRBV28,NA,CASRIIQEDQPQHF
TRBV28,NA,CASSFRGRIGYEQYF
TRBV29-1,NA,CSVAGLNTGELFF
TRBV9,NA,CASSVGSASSYEQYF
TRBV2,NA,CASSSLGTGGGIQYF
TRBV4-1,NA,CASSQKGGSPFTDTQYF
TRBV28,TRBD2,CASITQRDYEQYF
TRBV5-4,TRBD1,CASSLSAGGYEQYF
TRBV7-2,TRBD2,CASRLREGTDTQYF
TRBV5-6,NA,CASSFVMNTEAFF
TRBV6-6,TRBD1,CASRDGTGLFYEQYF
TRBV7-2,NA,CASSEDSYTEAFF
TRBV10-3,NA,CAISDYGGGTGELFF
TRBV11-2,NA,CASSSGHSGGETQYF
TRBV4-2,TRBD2,CASSQVRVGLAQSTDTQYF
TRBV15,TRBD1,CATREGQGGLSNQPQHF
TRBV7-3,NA,CASSLTRVRSGELFF
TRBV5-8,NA,CASSLGERGTDTQYF
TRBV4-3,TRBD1,CASSQSLQGRAETQYF
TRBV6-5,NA,CASSPPTGTNTEAFF
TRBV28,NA,CASYGITEYNEQFF
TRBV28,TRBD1,CASSPGTGFQPQHF
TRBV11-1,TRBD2,CASSFPTGETSGTGELFF
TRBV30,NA,CAWSVGIPPPEQYF
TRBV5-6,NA,CASSWKEGAYNEQFF
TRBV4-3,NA,CASSQAGGAGNTIYF
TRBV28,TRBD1,CASRDRNLLRTEAFF
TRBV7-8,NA,CASSLGSGGTGSGNTIYF
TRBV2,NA,CASSEDIDTQYF
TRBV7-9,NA,CASSLQGNGNQPQHF